This entry describes one T cell receptor beta chain. The data were taken from a study of radiation and T cells in renal cell carcinoma. Between the trimmed V and J ends, which lost 5 bases and 8 bases, there was a span of 18 bases. Germline V gives CDR1 SGHRS, CDR2 YFSETQ. The CDR3 has 14 residues. Time point reported: blood 2 weeks post-SBRT. Treatment defined: 15 Gy SBRT to primary tumor, nephrectomy 4 weeks later. Measured with immunoSEQ multiplex PCR; TCRdb has only the in-frame clones, and not every one. The sample contains some 70,000 clones, roughly 82% of which appear only once. The TCR was taken from a man aged 55 to 70 with renal cell carcinoma. This chain links TRBV5-1 with TRBJ2-3; tentatively, D is TRBD1 (5 bases). The sequencing here drew on blood, taken from a patient whose treatment included radiotherapy and nephrectomy. The CDR3 DNA sequence: TGCGCCAGCAGAGGGTTGGGCACAGGAGCTACGCAGTATTTT. It yields the protein CASRGLGTGATQYF.